This entry is about one T cell receptor beta chain. This clone has a handful of counts. Which antigen it targets is not known. One base away there is no much larger clone; base qualities are not given. Patients with a history of autoimmune disease or receiving systemic immunosuppression were excluded from the trial. Peripheral blood for TCR sequencing was collected from all dose cohorts at baseline, on cycle 4 day 1, and on cycle 7 day 1. Samples came from an open-label, multicenter, first-in-human phase I dose-escalation trial of ivuxolimab. Adults with locally advanced or metastatic head and neck squamous cell, hepatocellular, melanoma or renal cell carcinoma were enrolled in the trial. Before TCR sequencing, CD4+ T cells and CD8+ T cells from peripheral blood were sorted into separate populations. Genomic DNA was isolated from the sorted cells so that the TCRbeta CDR3 region could be sequenced. TCRbeta CDR3 regions were sequenced using the immunoSEQ Assay. What TCRdb holds here is the immuneACCESS table cut down to in-frame rearrangements. Part of the clones is not present; checked against another copy, under half of the missing clones reflect an unresolved V gene, and the others are unexplained. Within this sample are tens of thousands of clones, with 89% of them counted one time only. The top ten constitute 0.19% of the sample.

This entry belongs to a study of OX40 agonist ivuxolimab in advanced cancers. Regarding the complete study: The costimulatory receptor OX40 (CD134) was targeted by ivuxolimab, a fully human IgG2 agonistic monoclonal antibody. Intravenous ivuxolimab was administered to patients every 2 weeks at six dose levels: 0.01, 0.1, 0.3, 1.5, 3 and 10 mg/kg. Of the roughly 50 dose-escalation patients, hepatocellular carcinoma was present in roughly 19, melanoma in roughly 15, renal cell carcinoma in 9 and head and neck cancer in 9. In the dose-escalation cohort, 65% to 85% of patients were male, and the mean age was 60 years with a range of roughly 20 to 79. Prior anti-PD-1, anti-PD-L1 or anti-CTLA-4 therapy was permitted, and checkpoint inhibitors had been received by roughly 40% of dose-escalation patients. Partial responses occurred in three dose-escalation patients, of whom one had hepatocellular carcinoma and two had cutaneous melanoma. The purpose of peripheral TCRbeta sequencing was to test whether ivuxolimab changed TCR sequence diversity and led to clonal T-cell expansion. The paper covers the monotherapy dose-escalation part of the phase I ivuxolimab trial, which included N ≈ 54 patients.

What the research found in general, with its limitations: In the 0.1-3.0 mg/kg groups, partial responders had among the lowest normalized peripheral clonal expansion, particularly in CD8+ T cells. Antigen specificity was not determined for the clonally expanded peripheral T cells. At doses from 0.1 to 3.0 mg/kg, clonal expansion was seen in both CD4+ and CD8+ blood T cells between baseline and week 6. After ivuxolimab, expanded clones were on average more numerous among CD8+ T cells than among CD4+ T cells. Low levels of normalized T-cell clonal expansion were also seen in some nonresponding patients.

Its CDR3 holds 12 amino acids, cysteine through phenylalanine. Only the CDR3 DNA is retained, 36 bases long and in frame from the first base. CDR1 is given as SNHLY and CDR2 as FYNNEI, both from the germline V gene. The V end loses 3 bases and the J end loses 8 bases, and a stretch of 5 bases separates them. This sequence originates from an adult with an advanced solid tumor such as melanoma, head and neck, liver or kidney cancer. The sequencing used CD4+ or CD8+ T cells sorted from blood, collected in a trial of the OX40 agonist ivuxolimab. The chain is encoded by TRBV2 joined to TRBJ1-6; there is no confident call for the D gene. The CDR3 here reads CASSESHSPLHF. In nucleotide form, the sequence is TGTGCCAGCAGTGAGAGCCATTCACCCCTCCACTTT.